The rows below give T cell receptor beta chains drawn from one sample of a study of CD8 T cells in Susac syndrome. From the immunoSEQ multiplex PCR reads, TCRdb called clonotypes with MiXCR, one entry per CDR3 protein. Among under 350,000 distinct CDR3 sequences, 92% were seen once, and the ten largest hold 0.065%. Sequencing was carried out using CD4+ T cells from PBMCs. The receptors originated from a human donor with multiple sclerosis. The CDR3 runs from the conserved cysteine through the conserved F or W. Some rows have no size entry. The others give once, few or many, or a class for an expanded clone.

abundance: .
v_gene: TRBV5-1
CDR3aa: CASSFNPAPYEQYF

abundance: .
v_gene: TRBV28
CDR3aa: CASMSGLARRNSPLHF

abundance: once
v_gene: TRBV19
CDR3aa: CASTLIPTSGTNTGELFF

abundance: once
v_gene: TRBV6-2/TRBV6-3
CDR3aa: CASQTGGNYNEQFF

abundance: once
v_gene: TRBV19
CDR3aa: CASSSRTGRENEKLFF

abundance: .
v_gene: TRBV6-2/TRBV6-3
CDR3aa: CASRVRTGSNTEAFF

abundance: .
v_gene: TRBV20-1
CDR3aa: CSARGERANTGELFF

abundance: .
v_gene: TRBV13
CDR3aa: CASSSSRWGDLSTDTQYF

abundance: .
v_gene: TRBV9
CDR3aa: CASSVRLARDTQYF

abundance: .
v_gene: TRBV24-1
CDR3aa: CATSDLPLNEQFF

abundance: .
v_gene: TRBV5-1
CDR3aa: CASRNESEYNEQFF

abundance: .
v_gene: TRBV18
CDR3aa: CASSHGREGRGTDTQYF

abundance: .
v_gene: TRBV20-1
CDR3aa: CSARDLRAQTGNQPQHF

abundance: .
v_gene: TRBV19
CDR3aa: CASSARSTRNEQFF

abundance: .
v_gene: TRBV20-1
CDR3aa: CSASPSEVTQYF

abundance: .
v_gene: TRBV10-3
CDR3aa: CATLAGLYNEQFF

abundance: .
v_gene: TRBV9
CDR3aa: CASSASSQVAEAFF

abundance: .
v_gene: TRBV18
CDR3aa: CASSLEGDTEAFF

abundance: .
v_gene: TRBV4-2
CDR3aa: CASSQDLTSGSTDTQYF

abundance: .
v_gene: TRBV7-2
CDR3aa: CASSSARQETQYF

abundance: .
v_gene: TRBV5-8
CDR3aa: CASSLSLEQYF

abundance: .
v_gene: TRBV5-4
CDR3aa: CASSPPPGVGGYTF

abundance: .
v_gene: TRBV4-3
CDR3aa: CASSQVTSAGGETQYF

abundance: .
v_gene: TRBV30
CDR3aa: CAWSHDPGRAEQFF

abundance: .
v_gene: TRBV6-1
CDR3aa: CASSLTLRDRFLYF

abundance: .
v_gene: TRBV5-1
CDR3aa: CASSPRLAGGITDTQYF

abundance: .
v_gene: TRBV14
CDR3aa: CASSHLLGRGSYNEQFF

abundance: .
v_gene: TRBV7-2
CDR3aa: CASSSGPALEQYF

abundance: .
v_gene: TRBV19
CDR3aa: CASSQRTSGTYEQYF

abundance: .
v_gene: TRBV27
CDR3aa: CASSPREGAYNEQFF

abundance: .
v_gene: TRBV6-1
CDR3aa: CASKWTDYTGELFF

abundance: few
v_gene: TRBV5-6
CDR3aa: CASSLVSGRSTYEQYF

abundance: once
v_gene: TRBV12-3/TRBV12-4
CDR3aa: CASSFRRASHYEQYF

abundance: .
v_gene: TRBV30
CDR3aa: CAWSGYNEQFF

abundance: .
v_gene: TRBV20-1
CDR3aa: CSAESTDTQYF

abundance: .
v_gene: TRBV5-6
CDR3aa: CASSPRSSGGNLPTGELFF

abundance: .
v_gene: TRBV20-1
CDR3aa: CSASRDSDEQFF